This T cell receptor (beta chain) was documented in a study of cytomegalovirus exposure and HLA in healthy donors. Study observations and caveats: For cytomegalovirus status, the classifier reportedly gave diagnoses with high specificity and sensitivity. According to a subsequent analysis, TCR clusters from the first cohort were inclined to appear together in the roughly 120 validation repertoires.

Germline V gene sequence: CDR1 MNHNS, CDR2 SASEGT. CDR3 size: 14 residues. The junction had 3 bases not matched to a gene; V was cut back by 6 bases and J by 0 bases. This clone was detected a few times. Its target is not known. TCRdb's table, derived via immunoSEQ multiplex PCR, lists solely in-frame clones and lacks some. Of some 150,000 clones listed, roughly 87% were seen once; the top ten hold 4.5% to 5.5%. The sequenced sample was PBMCs. The chain couples TRBV6-1 to TRBJ2-3, with TRBD2 matching 7 bases. The TCR originated in a man younger than 35 in good health and CMV-seropositive. CDR3 DNA: TGTGCCAGCAGCCCGGGACTAAGCACAGATACGCAGTATTTT. It translates to CASSPGLSTDTQYF.